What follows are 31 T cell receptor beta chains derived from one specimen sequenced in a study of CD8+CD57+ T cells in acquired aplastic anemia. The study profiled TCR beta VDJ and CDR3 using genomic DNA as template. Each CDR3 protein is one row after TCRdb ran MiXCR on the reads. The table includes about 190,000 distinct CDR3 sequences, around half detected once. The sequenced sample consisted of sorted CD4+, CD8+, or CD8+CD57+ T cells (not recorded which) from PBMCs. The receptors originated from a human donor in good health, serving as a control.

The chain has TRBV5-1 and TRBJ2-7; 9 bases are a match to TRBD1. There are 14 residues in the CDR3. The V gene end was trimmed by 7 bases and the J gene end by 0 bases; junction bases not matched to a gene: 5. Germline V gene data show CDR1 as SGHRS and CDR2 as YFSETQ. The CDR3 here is CASAWTGVSYEQYF. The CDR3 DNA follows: TGCGCCAGCGCCTGGACAGGGGTCTCCTACGAGCAGTACTTC.

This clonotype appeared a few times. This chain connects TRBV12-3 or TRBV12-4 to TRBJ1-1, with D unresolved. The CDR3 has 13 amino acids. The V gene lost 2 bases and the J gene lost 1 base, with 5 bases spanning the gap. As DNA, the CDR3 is TGTGCCAGCAGTTTAACGGCGAACACTGAAGCTTTCTTT. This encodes CASSLTANTEAFF.

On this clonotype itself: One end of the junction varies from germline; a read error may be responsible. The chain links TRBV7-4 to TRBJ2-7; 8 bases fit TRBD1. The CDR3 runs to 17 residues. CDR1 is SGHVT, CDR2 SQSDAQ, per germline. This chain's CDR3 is CASSQHGQGKGTYEKYF. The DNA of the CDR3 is TGCGCCAGCAGCCAGCACGGACAGGGAAAGGGGACCTACGAGAAGTACTTC.

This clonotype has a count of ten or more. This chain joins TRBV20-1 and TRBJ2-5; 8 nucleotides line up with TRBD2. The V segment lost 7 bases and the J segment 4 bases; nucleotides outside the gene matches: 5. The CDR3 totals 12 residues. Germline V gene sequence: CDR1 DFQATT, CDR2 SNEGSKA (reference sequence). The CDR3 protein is CSGRGGTETQYF. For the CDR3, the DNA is TGCAGTGGACGGGGGGGTACAGAGACCCAGTACTTC.

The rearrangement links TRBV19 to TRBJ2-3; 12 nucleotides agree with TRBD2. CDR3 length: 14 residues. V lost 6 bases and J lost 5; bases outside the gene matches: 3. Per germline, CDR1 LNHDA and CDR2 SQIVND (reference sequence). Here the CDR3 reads CASSRTSGEDTQYF. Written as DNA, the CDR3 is TGTGCCAGTAGCCGGACTAGCGGGGAAGATACGCAGTATTTT.

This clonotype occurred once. CDR3 region: CASSPPGTGHPNYGYTF. The CDR3, as DNA: TGTGCCAGCAGCCCCCCCGGGACAGGGCACCCCAACTATGGCTACACCTTC. This sequence joins TRBV9 and TRBJ1-2; 9 positions match TRBD1. The CDR3 loop spans 17 amino acids. Germline V gene sequence: CDR1 SGDLS, CDR2 YYNGEE. V lost 4 bases to trimming and J lost 2 bases; unmatched junction nucleotides: 12.

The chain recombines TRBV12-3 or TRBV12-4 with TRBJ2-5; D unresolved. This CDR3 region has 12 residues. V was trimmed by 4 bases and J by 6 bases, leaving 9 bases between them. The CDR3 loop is CASSSSRKTQYF. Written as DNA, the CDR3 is TGTGCCAGCAGTTCGAGTCGTAAGACCCAGTACTTC.

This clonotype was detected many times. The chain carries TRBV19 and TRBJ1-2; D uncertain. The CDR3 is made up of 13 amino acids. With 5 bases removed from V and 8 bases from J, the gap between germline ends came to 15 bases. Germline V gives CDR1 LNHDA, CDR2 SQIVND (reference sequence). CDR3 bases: TGTGCCAGTAGTCGAGGACGAGGAGGGGGCTACACCTTC. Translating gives CASSRGRGGGYTF.

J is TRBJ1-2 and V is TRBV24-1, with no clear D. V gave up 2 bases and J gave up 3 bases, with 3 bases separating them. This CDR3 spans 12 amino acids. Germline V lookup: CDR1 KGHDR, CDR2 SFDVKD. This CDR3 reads CATSDSDYGYTF. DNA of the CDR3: TGTGCCACCAGTGATTCCGACTATGGCTACACCTTC.

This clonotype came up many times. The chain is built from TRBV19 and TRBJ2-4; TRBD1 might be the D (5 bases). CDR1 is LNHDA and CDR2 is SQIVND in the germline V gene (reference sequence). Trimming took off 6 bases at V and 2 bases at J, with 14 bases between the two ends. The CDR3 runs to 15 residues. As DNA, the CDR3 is TGTGCCAGTAGCCCCCAGGGTACTACCAAAAACATTCAGTACTTC. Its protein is CASSPQGTTKNIQYF.

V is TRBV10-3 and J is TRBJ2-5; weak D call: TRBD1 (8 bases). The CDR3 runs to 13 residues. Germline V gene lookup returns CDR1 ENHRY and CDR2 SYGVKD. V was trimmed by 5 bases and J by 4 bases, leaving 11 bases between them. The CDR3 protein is CAISTGGGETQYF. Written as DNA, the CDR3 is TGTGCCATCAGTACAGGGGGGGGAGAGACCCAGTACTTC.

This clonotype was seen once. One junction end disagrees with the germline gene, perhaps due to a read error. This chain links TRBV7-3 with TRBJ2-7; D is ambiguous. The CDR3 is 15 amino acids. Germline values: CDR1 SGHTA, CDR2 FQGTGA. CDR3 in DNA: TGTGCCAGCAGCTTGTCGGTAGGCCTCTCCCACGAGCAGTACTTC. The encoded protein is CASSLSVGLSHEQYF.

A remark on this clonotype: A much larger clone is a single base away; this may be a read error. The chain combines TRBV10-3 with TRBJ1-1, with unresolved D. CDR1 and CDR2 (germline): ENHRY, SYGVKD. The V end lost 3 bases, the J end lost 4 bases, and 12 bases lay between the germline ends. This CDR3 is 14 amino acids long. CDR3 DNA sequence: TGTGCCATCAGTGAAGCGCCCGGAACCACTGAAGCTTTCTTT. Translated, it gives CAISEAPGTTEAFF.

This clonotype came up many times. The CDR3 DNA is TGCGCCAGCAGCCAAGATTTGGCCGGGGACTATGGCTACACCTTC. Residues: CASSQDLAGDYGYTF. This sequence joins TRBV4-3 and TRBJ1-2; D ambiguous. Between the trimmed V and J ends, which lost 0 bases and 3 bases, there was a span of 11 bases. The germline gives CDR1 LGHNA, CDR2 YSLEER. The CDR3 has 15 amino acids.

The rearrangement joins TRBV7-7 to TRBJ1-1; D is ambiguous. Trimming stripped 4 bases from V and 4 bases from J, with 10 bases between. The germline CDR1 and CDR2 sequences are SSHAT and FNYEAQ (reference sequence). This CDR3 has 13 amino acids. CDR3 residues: CASSSRTVTEAFF. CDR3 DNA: TGTGCCAGCAGCTCCCGGACCGTCACTGAAGCTTTCTTT.

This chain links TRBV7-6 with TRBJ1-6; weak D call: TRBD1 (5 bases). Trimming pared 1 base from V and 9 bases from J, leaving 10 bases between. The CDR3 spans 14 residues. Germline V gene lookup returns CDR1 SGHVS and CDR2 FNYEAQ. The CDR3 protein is CASSLGGVRSPLHF. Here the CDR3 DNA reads TGTGCCAGCAGCTTAGGGGGGGTTCGTTCACCCCTCCACTTT.

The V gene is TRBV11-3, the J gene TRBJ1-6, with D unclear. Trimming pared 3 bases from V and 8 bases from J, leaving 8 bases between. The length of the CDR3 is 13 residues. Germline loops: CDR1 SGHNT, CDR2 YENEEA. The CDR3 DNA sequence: TGTGCCAGCAGCTTTGGGTTACATTCACCCCTCCACTTT. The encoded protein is CASSFGLHSPLHF.

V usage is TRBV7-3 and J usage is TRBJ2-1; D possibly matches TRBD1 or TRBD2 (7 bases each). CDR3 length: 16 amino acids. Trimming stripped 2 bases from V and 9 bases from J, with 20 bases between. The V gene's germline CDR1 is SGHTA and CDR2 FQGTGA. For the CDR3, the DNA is TGTGCCAGCAGCTTAGATCAGGGGGGGACAGTGGGTGAGCAGTTCTTC. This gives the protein CASSLDQGGTVGEQFF.

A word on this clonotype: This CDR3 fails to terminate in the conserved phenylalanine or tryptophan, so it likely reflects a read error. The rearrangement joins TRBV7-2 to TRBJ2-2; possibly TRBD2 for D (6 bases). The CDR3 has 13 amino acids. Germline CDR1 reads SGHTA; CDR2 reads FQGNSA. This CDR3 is CASSSPNTGGLFL. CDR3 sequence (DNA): TGTGCCAGCAGCTCCCCGAACACCGGGGGGCTGTTTCTT.

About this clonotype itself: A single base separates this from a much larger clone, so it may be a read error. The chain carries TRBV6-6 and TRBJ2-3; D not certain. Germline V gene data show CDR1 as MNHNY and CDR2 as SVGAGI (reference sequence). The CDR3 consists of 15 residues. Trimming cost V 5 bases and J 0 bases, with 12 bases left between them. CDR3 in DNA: TGTGCCAGCAGTGATGTCCTAGATAGCACAGATACGCAGTATTTT. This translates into CASSDVLDSTDTQYF.

The CDR3 coding sequence is TGTGCCAGCAGCGCCAGGGCTACGCCCCGCACAGATACGCAGTATTTT. Its protein product is CASSARATPRTDTQYF. This chain links TRBV2 with TRBJ2-3; D perhaps matches TRBD1 (5 bases). Trimming cost V 6 bases and J 1 base, with 17 bases left between them. The V gene's germline CDR1 is SNHLY and CDR2 FYNNEI. The length of the CDR3 is 16 residues.

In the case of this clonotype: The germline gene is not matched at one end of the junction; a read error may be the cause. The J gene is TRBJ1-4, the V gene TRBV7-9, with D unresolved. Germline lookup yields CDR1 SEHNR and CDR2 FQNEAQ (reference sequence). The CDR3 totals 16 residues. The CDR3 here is CASSLSDRPTNEKLLF. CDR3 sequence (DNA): TGTGCCAGCAGCTTATCTGACCGGCCAACTAATGAAAAACTGCTTTTT.

CDR3 residues: CASSLAGVNEQFF. CDR3 in DNA: TGTGCCAGCAGTCTAGCGGGCGTTAATGAGCAGTTCTTC. The chain is built from TRBV2 and TRBJ2-1; 8 bases fit TRBD2. Germline CDR1 reads SNHLY; CDR2 reads FYNNEI. There are 13 residues in the CDR3. J gave up 7 bases and V 5 bases, and 4 bases lay outside the gene matches.

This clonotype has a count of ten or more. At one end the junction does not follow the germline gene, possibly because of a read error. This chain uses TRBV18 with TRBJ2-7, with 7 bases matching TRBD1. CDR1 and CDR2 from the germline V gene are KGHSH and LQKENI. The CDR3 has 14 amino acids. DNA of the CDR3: TGCGCCAGCAGCCCCGGGACAGTCTCCTACGAGCAGTACTTC. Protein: CASSPGTVSYEQYF.

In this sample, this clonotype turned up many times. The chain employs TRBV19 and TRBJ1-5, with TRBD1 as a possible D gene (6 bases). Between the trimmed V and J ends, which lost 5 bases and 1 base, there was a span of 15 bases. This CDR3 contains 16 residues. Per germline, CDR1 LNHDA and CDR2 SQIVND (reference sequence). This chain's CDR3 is CASSPNRAESNQPQHF. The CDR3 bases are TGTGCCAGTAGTCCAAACAGGGCAGAGAGCAATCAGCCCCAGCATTTT. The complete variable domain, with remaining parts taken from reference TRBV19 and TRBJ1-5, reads DGGITQSPKYLFRKEGQNVTLSCEQNLNHDAMYWYRQDPGQGLRLIYYSQIVNDFQKGDIAEGYSVSREKKESFPLTVTSAQKNPTAFYLCASSPNRAESNQPQHFGDGTRLSIL.

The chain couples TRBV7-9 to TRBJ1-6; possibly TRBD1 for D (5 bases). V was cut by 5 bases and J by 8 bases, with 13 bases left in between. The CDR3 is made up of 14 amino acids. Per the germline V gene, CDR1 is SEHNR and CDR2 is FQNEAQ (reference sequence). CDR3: CASSLVGVDSPLHF. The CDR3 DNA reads TGTGCCAGCAGCCTCGTAGGGGTCGATTCACCCCTCCACTTT.

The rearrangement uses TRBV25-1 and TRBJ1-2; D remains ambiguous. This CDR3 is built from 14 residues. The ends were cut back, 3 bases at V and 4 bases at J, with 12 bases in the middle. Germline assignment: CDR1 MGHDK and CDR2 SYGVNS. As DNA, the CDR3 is TGTGCCAGCAGTGATTGGACCCAAAGCTATGGCTACACCTTC. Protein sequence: CASSDWTQSYGYTF.

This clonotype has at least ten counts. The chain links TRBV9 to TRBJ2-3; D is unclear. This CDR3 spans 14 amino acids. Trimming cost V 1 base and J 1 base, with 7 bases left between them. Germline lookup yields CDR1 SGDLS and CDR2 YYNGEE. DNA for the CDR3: TGTGCCAGCAGCGTAAGGGAACGCACAGATACGCAGTATTTT. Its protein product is CASSVRERTDTQYF.

This CDR3 is CASSVEPGLDGAYNSPLHF. CDR3 bases: TGTGCCAGCAGCGTCGAGCCAGGATTGGACGGGGCCTATAATTCACCCCTCCACTTT. The J gene is TRBJ1-6, the V gene TRBV5-5; no definite D call. This CDR3 is built from 19 residues. CDR1 SGHKS and CDR2 YYEKEE come from the germline V gene (reference sequence). V was clipped by 4 bases and J by 2 bases, with 22 bases between them.

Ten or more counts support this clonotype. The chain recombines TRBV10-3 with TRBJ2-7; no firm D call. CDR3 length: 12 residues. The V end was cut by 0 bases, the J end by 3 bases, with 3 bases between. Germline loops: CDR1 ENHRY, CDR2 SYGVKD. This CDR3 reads CAISESLYEQYF. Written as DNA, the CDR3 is TGTGCCATCAGTGAGTCCCTCTACGAGCAGTACTTC.

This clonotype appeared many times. DNA for the CDR3: TGTGCCAGCAGCTTAGAGGGGCCCCCCTACGAGCAGTACTTC. Translated, it gives CASSLEGPPYEQYF. V and J are TRBV11-1 and TRBJ2-7; possible D gene TRBD1, 5 bases. The germline V and J ends were trimmed by 1 base and 2 bases, with 9 bases remaining between them. Germline V gene sequence: CDR1 SGHAT, CDR2 FQDESV (reference sequence). The CDR3 runs to 14 residues. The variable domain in full, completed from reference TRBV11-1 and TRBJ2-7, reads EAEVAQSPRYKITEKSQAVAFWCDPISGHATLYWYRQILGQGPELLVQFQDESVVDDSQLPKDRFSAERLKGVDSTLKIQPAELGDSAMYLCASSLEGPPYEQYFGPGTRLTVT.